This TCR beta chain was captured by sequencing in a study of cytomegalovirus exposure and HLA in healthy donors. Study-level information: HLA-typed donors were the source of approximately 85 million unique TCRs, which an early data release held. Whole-study results and caveats: A prior analysis recorded that most TCR beta V segments were productive about 87% or about 30% of the time.

Germline V CDR1 and CDR2: SNHLY, FYNNEI. J lost 12 bases, V lost 7 bases, and 16 bases had no gene match. CDR3 size: 14 residues. With 60 Vbeta and 13 Jbeta primers, the PCR was carried out. Assay: immunoSEQ multiplex PCR; the TCRdb copy retains only in-frame clones and omits some. The sample yields about 120,000 clones, 75% to 85% seen once. On this clone itself: What it binds is not known.

This receptor was taken from a man aged 25-45 years in good health and CMV-seronegative. V gene TRBV2 combines with J gene TRBJ2-7; TRBD1 agrees at 9 bases. Sequenced input: PBMCs. The CDR3, as DNA: TGTGCCAGCACCACCCCGGACAGGGGTTTCCATCTGTACTTC. It translates to CASTTPDRGFHLYF.